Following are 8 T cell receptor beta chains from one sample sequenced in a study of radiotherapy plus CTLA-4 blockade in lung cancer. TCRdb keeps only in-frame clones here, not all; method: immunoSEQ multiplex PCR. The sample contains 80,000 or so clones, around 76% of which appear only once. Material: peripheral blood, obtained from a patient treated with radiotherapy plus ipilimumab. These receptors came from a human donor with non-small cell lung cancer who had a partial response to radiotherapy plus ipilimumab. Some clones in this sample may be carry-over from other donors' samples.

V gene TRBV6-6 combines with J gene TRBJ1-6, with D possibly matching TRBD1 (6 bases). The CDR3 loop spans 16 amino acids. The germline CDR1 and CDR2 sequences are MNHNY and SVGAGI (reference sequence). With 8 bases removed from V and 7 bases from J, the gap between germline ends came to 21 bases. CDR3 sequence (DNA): TGTGCCAGCTCGAGGGGGTTTGGGGTGGAAAATTCACCCCTCCACTTT. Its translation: CASSRGFGVENSPLHF.

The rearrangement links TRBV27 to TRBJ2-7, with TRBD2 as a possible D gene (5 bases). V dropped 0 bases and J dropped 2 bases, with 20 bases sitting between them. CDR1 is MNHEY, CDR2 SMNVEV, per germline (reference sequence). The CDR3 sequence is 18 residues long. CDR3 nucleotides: TGTGCCAGCAGTTTATCGAACTCCCGGACTCCCATCCCCTACGAGCAGTACTTC. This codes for CASSLSNSRTPIPYEQYF.

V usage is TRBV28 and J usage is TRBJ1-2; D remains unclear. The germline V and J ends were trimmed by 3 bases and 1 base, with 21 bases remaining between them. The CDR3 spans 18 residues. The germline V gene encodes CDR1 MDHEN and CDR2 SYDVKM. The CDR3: CASSLGAGPPSFNYGYTF. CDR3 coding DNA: TGTGCCAGCAGTTTGGGTGCGGGTCCCCCCTCCTTTAACTATGGCTACACCTTC.

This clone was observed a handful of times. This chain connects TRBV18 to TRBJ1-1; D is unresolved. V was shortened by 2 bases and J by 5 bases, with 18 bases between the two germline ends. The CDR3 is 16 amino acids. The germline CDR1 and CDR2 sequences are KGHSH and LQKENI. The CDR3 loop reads CASSPSPGNRRTEAFF. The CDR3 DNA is TGTGCCAGCTCACCATCCCCCGGGAATAGACGAACTGAAGCTTTCTTT. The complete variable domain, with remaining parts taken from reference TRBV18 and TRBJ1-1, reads NAGVMQNPRHLVRRRGQEARLRCSPMKGHSHVYWYRQLPEEGLKFMVYLQKENIIDESGMPKERFSAEFPKEGPSILRIQQVVRGDSAAYFCASSPSPGNRRTEAFFGQGTRLTVV.

DNA for the CDR3: TGTGCCAGCAGCCAACTAATAGCAAGATCTGAAGCTTTCTTT. It translates to CASSQLIARSEAFF. The V call is TRBV14, the J call TRBJ1-1, with D uncertain. The CDR3 totals 14 residues. Germline CDR1 is SGHDN and CDR2 is FVKESK. Trimming pared 2 bases from V and 6 bases from J, leaving 13 bases between.

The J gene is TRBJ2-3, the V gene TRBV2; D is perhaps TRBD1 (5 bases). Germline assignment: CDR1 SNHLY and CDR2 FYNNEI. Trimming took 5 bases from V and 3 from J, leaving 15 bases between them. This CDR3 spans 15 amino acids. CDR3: CASSSQGSVTDTQYF. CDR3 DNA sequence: TGTGCCAGCAGTTCCCAGGGTTCTGTAACAGATACGCAGTATTTT.

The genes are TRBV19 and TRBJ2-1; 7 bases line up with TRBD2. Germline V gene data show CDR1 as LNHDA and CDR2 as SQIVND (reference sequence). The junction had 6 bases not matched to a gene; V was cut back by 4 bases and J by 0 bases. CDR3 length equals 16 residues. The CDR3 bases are TGTGCCAGTAGTACTATAGCGGGTAGCTCCTACAATGAGCAGTTCTTC. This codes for CASSTIAGSSYNEQFF.

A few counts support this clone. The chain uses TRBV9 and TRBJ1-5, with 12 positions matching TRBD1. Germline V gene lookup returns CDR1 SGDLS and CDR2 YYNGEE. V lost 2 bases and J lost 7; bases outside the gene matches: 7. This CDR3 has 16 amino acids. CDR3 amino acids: CASSVGTGGAGQPQHF. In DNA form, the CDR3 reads TGTGCCAGCAGCGTGGGGACAGGGGGCGCGGGACAGCCCCAGCATTTT.